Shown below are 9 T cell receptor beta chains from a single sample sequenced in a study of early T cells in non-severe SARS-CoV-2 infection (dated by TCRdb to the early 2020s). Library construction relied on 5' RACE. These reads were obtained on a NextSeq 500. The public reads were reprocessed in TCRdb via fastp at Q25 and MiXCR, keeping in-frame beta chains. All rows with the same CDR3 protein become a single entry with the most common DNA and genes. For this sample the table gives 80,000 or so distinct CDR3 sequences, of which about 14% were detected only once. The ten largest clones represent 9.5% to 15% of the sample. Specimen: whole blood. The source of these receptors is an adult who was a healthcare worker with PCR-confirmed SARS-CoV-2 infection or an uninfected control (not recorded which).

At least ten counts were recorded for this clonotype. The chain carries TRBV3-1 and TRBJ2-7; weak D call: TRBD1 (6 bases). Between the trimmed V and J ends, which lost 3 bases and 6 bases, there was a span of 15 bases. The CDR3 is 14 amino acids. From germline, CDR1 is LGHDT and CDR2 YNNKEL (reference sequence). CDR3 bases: TGTGCCAGCAGCCAGACAAGACAGGCGGGCGAGCAGTACTTC. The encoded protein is CASSQTRQAGEQYF.

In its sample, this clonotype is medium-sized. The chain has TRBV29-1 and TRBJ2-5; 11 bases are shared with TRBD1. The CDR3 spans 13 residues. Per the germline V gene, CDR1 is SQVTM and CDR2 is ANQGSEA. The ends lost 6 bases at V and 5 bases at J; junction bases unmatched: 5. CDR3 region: CSVRTGGRETQYF. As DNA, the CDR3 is TGCAGCGTCCGGACAGGGGGCCGGGAGACCCAGTACTTC. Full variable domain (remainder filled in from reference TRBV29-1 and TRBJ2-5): SAVISQKPSRDICQRGTSLTIQCQVDSQVTMMFWYRQQPGQSLTLIATANQGSEATYESGFVIDKFPISRPNLTFSTLTVSNMSPEDSSIYLCSVRTGGRETQYFGPGTRLLVL.

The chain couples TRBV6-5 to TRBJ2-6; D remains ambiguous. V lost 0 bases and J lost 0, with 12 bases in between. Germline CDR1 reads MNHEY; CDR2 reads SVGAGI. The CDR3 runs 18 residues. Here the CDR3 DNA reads TGTGCCAGCAGTTACTCGACGCCCAGGAGCTCTGGGGCCAACGTCCTGACTTTC. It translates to CASSYSTPRSSGANVLTF.

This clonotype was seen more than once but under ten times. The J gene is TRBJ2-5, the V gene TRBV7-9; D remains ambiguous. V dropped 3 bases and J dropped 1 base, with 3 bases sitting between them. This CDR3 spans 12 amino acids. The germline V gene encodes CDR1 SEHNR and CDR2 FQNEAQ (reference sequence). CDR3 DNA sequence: TGTGCCAGCAGCTTCCTCCAAGAGACCCAGTACTTC. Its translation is CASSFLQETQYF.

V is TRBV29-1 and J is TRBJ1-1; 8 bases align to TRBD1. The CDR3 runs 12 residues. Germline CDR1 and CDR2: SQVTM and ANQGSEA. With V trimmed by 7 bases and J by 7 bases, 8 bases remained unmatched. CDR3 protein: CSEGGTGGEAFF. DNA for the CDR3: TGCAGCGAAGGGGGGACAGGCGGTGAAGCTTTCTTT.

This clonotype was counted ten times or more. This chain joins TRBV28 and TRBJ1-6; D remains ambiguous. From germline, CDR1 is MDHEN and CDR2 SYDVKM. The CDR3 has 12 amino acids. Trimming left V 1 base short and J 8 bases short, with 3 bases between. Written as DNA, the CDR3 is TGTGCCAGCAGTTTATTGGATTCACCCCTCCACTTT. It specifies CASSLLDSPLHF.

In DNA form, the CDR3 reads TGTGCCAGCAGTCGAAATCAGCCCCAGCATTTT. Its translation is CASSRNQPQHF. This chain joins TRBV28 and TRBJ1-5; D call uncertain. Germline V gene data show CDR1 as MDHEN and CDR2 as SYDVKM. The CDR3 has 11 amino acids. Trimming took 5 bases from V and 4 from J, leaving 3 bases between them.

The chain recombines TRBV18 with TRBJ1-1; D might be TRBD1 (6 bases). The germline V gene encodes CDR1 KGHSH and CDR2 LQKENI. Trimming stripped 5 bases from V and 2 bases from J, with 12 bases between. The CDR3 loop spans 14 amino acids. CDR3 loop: CASSNTGGNTEAFF. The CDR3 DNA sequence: TGTGCCAGCTCAAACACGGGGGGCAACACTGAAGCTTTCTTT.

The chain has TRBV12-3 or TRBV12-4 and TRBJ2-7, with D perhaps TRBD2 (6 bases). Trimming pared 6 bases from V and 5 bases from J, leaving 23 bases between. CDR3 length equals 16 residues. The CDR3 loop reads CASSTDRGPTGDEQYF. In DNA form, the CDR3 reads TGTGCCAGCAGCACCGACCGGGGACCGACGGGGGACGAGCAGTACTTC.